The sequence of this T cell receptor beta chain was determined in a study of blood T cells in healthy people across ages. The use of a sample-barcoded 5' primer and a J-beta primer mix characterized a second PCR of about 6 to 11 cycles. TCRdb redid the calling of the 5' RACE reads with MiXCR, one entry per CDR3 protein. This sample has around 620,000 distinct CDR3 sequences, with about 26% found just once. Germline CDR1 and CDR2: MNHEY and SMNVEV (reference sequence). V lost 0 bases, J lost 2 bases, and 7 bases lay in between. The CDR3 extends over 14 amino acids. Peripheral blood samples of roughly 9.8 milliliters were drawn from each donor. PBMCs numbering at least 6.5 million were isolated per sample.

This clonotype was obtained from a woman in her sixties or seventies in good health. Material for sequencing was blood. The rearrangement links TRBV27 to TRBJ1-2, with D tentatively TRBD1 (5 bases). The CDR3 DNA reads TGTGCCAGCAGTTTATCAGAGGGGAACTATGGCTACACCTTC. Amino acids: CASSLSEGNYGYTF.